These 20 T cell receptor beta chains came from one sample sequenced in a study of CD8+ T cells in alopecia areata. In each case, RNA was isolated and then reverse transcribed into cDNA as the sequencing template. Assay: immunoSEQ multiplex PCR; the TCRdb copy retains only in-frame clones and omits some. The profile shows under 350,000 clones, about 62% of them singletons. Treatment defined: oral pan-JAK inhibitor, 5-10 mg twice daily. The specimen was CD4+ T cells sorted from blood, collected at week 24, from a patient treated with tofacitinib. Receptors originate from a human donor with alopecia areata.

CDR3 bases: TGTGCCAGCAGCTCCAGGACTGGGTCCGCAGATACGCAGTATTTT. Amino acid sequence: CASSSRTGSADTQYF. V and J are TRBV7-3 and TRBJ2-3, with D maybe TRBD2 (5 bases). The CDR3 runs to 15 residues. Trimming pared 4 bases from V and 4 bases from J, leaving 15 bases between. The germline gives CDR1 SGHTA, CDR2 FQGTGA.

The chain has TRBV27 and TRBJ1-5; 12 bases align to TRBD1. The CDR3 totals 19 residues. Germline trimming cut 5 bases from V and 1 base from J; bases unmatched to any gene: 12. Germline loops: CDR1 MNHEY, CDR2 SMNVEV (reference sequence). The CDR3 nucleotides are TGTGCCAGCAGTCCCACTCCCTGGGACAGGGGGCTAAGCAATCAGCCCCAGCATTTT. Translating it yields CASSPTPWDRGLSNQPQHF.

The V and J genes are TRBV7-9 and TRBJ1-2; D perhaps matches TRBD1 (5 bases). Germline lookup yields CDR1 SEHNR and CDR2 FQNEAQ (reference sequence). The CDR3 consists of 15 residues. V was shortened by 8 bases and J by 0 bases, with 16 bases between the two germline ends. The CDR3 nucleotides are TGTGCCAGCGTCCCGGGGCAGGGCGCTAACTATGGCTACACCTTC. Its protein is CASVPGQGANYGYTF.

The J gene is TRBJ1-1, the V gene TRBV4-1; D not resolved. The germline V and J ends were trimmed by 4 bases and 0 bases, with 9 bases remaining between them. CDR3 length: 14 residues. Germline CDR1 MGHRA, CDR2 YSYEKL. In DNA form, the CDR3 reads TGCGCCAGCAGCCTGTGGGCGGTGAACACTGAAGCTTTCTTT. It encodes CASSLWAVNTEAFF.

This clone was recorded only once. CDR3 sequence: CAWSPWTDSGYTF. The DNA of the CDR3 is TGTGCCTGGAGCCCCTGGACAGACTCTGGCTACACCTTC. The rearrangement uses TRBV30 and TRBJ1-2; possible D gene TRBD1, 6 bases. Trimming pared 3 bases from V and 7 bases from J, leaving 15 bases between. This CDR3 has 13 amino acids. Per germline, CDR1 GTSNPN and CDR2 SVGIG (reference sequence).

This chain uses TRBV5-1 with TRBJ2-7; TRBD1 or TRBD2 may be the D gene (6 bases each). Germline loops: CDR1 SGHRS, CDR2 YFSETQ. The CDR3 sequence is 14 residues long. The V end was cut by 3 bases, the J end by 5 bases, with 15 bases between. The CDR3 DNA reads as TGCGCCAGCAGCTGGGAGGCAGGGGACGACGAGCAGTACTTC. This codes for CASSWEAGDDEQYF.

This clone was seen a single time. The chain joins TRBV2 to TRBJ1-5, with D perhaps TRBD1 (5 bases). There are 15 residues in the CDR3. Trimming took off 6 bases at V and 0 bases at J, with 12 bases between the two ends. The V gene's germline CDR1 is SNHLY and CDR2 FYNNEI. The CDR3 loop is CASRPGHLSNQPQHF. CDR3 DNA sequence: TGTGCCAGCAGGCCAGGGCACCTTAGCAATCAGCCCCAGCATTTT.

The chain joins TRBV5-1 to TRBJ2-7, with D perhaps matching TRBD1 (5 bases). Germline loops: CDR1 SGHRS, CDR2 YFSETQ. Trimming shortened V by 4 bases and J by 4 bases, and 12 bases separated the two germline ends. CDR3 size: 13 residues. In DNA form, the CDR3 reads TGCGCCAGCAGCCAACAGGACGGTTACGAGCAGTACTTC. This translates into CASSQQDGYEQYF.

The V and J genes are TRBV6-6 and TRBJ2-6; no clear D. The germline gives CDR1 MNHNY, CDR2 SVGAGI (reference sequence). V was clipped by 2 bases and J by 4 bases, with 9 bases between them. There are 15 residues in the CDR3. For the CDR3, the DNA is TGTGCCAGCAGTTACCCCGGTGAGGGGGCCAACGTCCTGACTTTC. Translated: CASSYPGEGANVLTF.

J is TRBJ2-1 and V is TRBV29-1; a weak D match, TRBD2 (5 bases). Trimming took off 4 bases at V and 4 bases at J, with 11 bases between the two ends. The CDR3 runs 13 residues. The germline V gene encodes CDR1 SQVTM and CDR2 ANQGSEA. The CDR3 sequence: CSVGTRGYNEQFF. CDR3 in DNA: TGCAGCGTTGGGACTCGGGGTTACAATGAGCAGTTCTTC.

Only one count was recorded for this clone. The CDR3, as DNA: TGTGCCAGCAGCGAACAGGGGCCCGACACTGAAGCTTTCTTT. It translates to CASSEQGPDTEAFF. This rearrangement joins TRBV2 to TRBJ1-1, with 7 bases identical to TRBD1. From germline, CDR1 is SNHLY and CDR2 FYNNEI. V lost 6 bases to trimming and J lost 3 bases; unmatched junction nucleotides: 7. CDR3 size: 14 residues.

The gene calls are TRBV2 and TRBJ2-6; no firm D call. Germline CDR1 and CDR2: SNHLY and FYNNEI. CDR3 length: 16 amino acids. Trimming left V 2 bases short and J 4 bases short, with 12 bases between. The DNA for the CDR3 is TGTGCCAGCAGTGAATTTGGCGTCTCCGGGGCCAACGTCCTGACTTTC. Translated: CASSEFGVSGANVLTF.

J is TRBJ1-3 and V is TRBV4-1; no reliable D call. Germline values: CDR1 MGHRA, CDR2 YSYEKL. The CDR3 spans 15 residues. V lost 3 bases and J 4 bases, leaving 13 bases between the germline ends. In DNA form, the CDR3 reads TGCGCCAGCAGCCAGTCGGACGCTGCGGGAAACACCATATATTTT. Residues: CASSQSDAAGNTIYF.

V gene TRBV28 combines with J gene TRBJ1-2; D unresolved. V lost 2 bases, J lost 8 bases, and 15 bases lay in between. The CDR3 extends over 14 amino acids. CDR1 MDHEN and CDR2 SYDVKM come from the germline V gene. CDR3 protein: CASSLTGFLVGYTF. CDR3 DNA: TGTGCCAGCAGTTTAACGGGTTTTTTAGTCGGCTACACCTTC.

The chain recombines TRBV30 with TRBJ2-3, with D perhaps TRBD2 (5 bases). The germline V gene encodes CDR1 GTSNPN and CDR2 SVGIG (reference sequence). Between the trimmed V and J ends, which lost 1 base and 0 bases, there was a span of 8 bases. This CDR3 region has 14 residues. CDR3 sequence reads: CAWSGRESTDTQYF. The CDR3 bases are TGTGCCTGGAGTGGTAGGGAGAGCACAGATACGCAGTATTTT.

In regard to this clone: This CDR3 is also generated by other DNA sequences in the sample. The chain combines TRBV4-1 with TRBJ2-5; D ambiguous. V lost 2 bases to trimming and J lost 2 bases, with 3 bases between them. The CDR3 runs 12 residues. In germline, CDR1 is MGHRA, CDR2 YSYEKL. The CDR3 loop reads CASSQNQETQYF. The CDR3 DNA reads TGCGCCAGCAGCCAAAATCAAGAGACCCAGTACTTC.

The table lists this clone with a count of one. The chain carries TRBV30 and TRBJ2-7, with 9 bases matching TRBD1. The CDR3 runs 15 residues. Trimming removed 5 bases from V and 2 bases from J; junction bases left unmatched: 10. The germline V gene has CDR1 GTSNPN and CDR2 SVGIG (reference sequence). The CDR3 loop is CAWHQPGQGPYEQYF. The DNA of the CDR3 is TGTGCCTGGCACCAACCGGGACAGGGACCCTACGAGCAGTACTTC.

This clone has a handful of counts. The V call is TRBV28, the J call TRBJ2-5, with a tentative D call TRBD2 (5 bases). Trimming took 6 bases from V and 4 from J, leaving 12 bases between them. The CDR3 is made up of 13 amino acids. Germline CDR1 MDHEN, CDR2 SYDVKM. As DNA, the CDR3 is TGTGCCAGCAGGAAAATGGGAGTAGAGACCCAGTACTTC. It encodes CASRKMGVETQYF.

The J gene is TRBJ2-5, the V gene TRBV6-5; possibly TRBD1 or TRBD2 for D (5 bases each). This CDR3 has 15 residues. CDR1 and CDR2 from the germline V gene are MNHEY and SVGAGI. Trimming took off 2 bases at V and 6 bases at J, with 16 bases between the two ends. The CDR3 region has the DNA TGTGCCAGCAGTTACCTACGGGACCTGCAGAAGACCCAGTACTTC. It encodes CASSYLRDLQKTQYF.

The chain employs TRBV7-9 and TRBJ2-5; D is uncertain. The CDR3 loop spans 13 amino acids. V was cut by 1 base and J by 7 bases, with 10 bases left in between. Germline V gene data show CDR1 as SEHNR and CDR2 as FQNEAQ (reference sequence). CDR3 sequence reads: CASSLEPSGTQYF. The CDR3 DNA follows: TGTGCCAGCAGCTTAGAGCCCTCAGGGACCCAGTACTTC. The full variable domain, its missing parts supplied by reference TRBV7-9 and TRBJ2-5, is DTGVSQNPRHKITKRGQNVTFRCDPISEHNRLYWYRQTLGQGPEFLTYFQNEAQLEKSRLLSDRFSAERPKGSFSTLEIQRTEQGDSAMYLCASSLEPSGTQYFGPGTRLLVL.